Given below is one TCR beta chain in context. Its antigen is unidentified. Together with a sample-barcoded 5' primer, a J-beta primer mix was included in a second PCR lasting roughly 6 to 12 cycles. MiXCR, applied by TCRdb to the 5' RACE reads, yields one record per CDR3 protein. Altogether 750,000 or so distinct CDR3 sequences are present, 25% being singletons, with the ten largest covering roughly 9%. The CDR3 runs to 13 residues. Germline V CDR1 and CDR2: SGHVS, FNYEAQ. The sample belongs to a study of blood T cells in healthy people across ages. Study-level points and caveats: TCR beta diversity per million T cells fell roughly linearly with age.

The data also belong to a second study, concerning T cells of mothers and their children. This second report adds: The study obtained over 8 million TCR beta CDR3 reads per mother and 3 million to 3.5 million per child. In unrelated and related pairs, TCR recombination output is shaped in a similar way by thymic selection.

The sample comprised blood. The chain uses TRBV7-6 and TRBJ2-1; 7 bases are a match to TRBD2. The closer fit of TRBJ2-7 to the DNA end suggests the J call may be wrong. The sequence derives from a boy younger than 18 in good health. CDR3 in DNA: TGTGCCAGCAGCAGCGGGATTGTTTTCGAGCAGTACTTC. Translated, it gives CASSSGIVFEQYF.